This TCR beta chain stems from a study of cytomegalovirus exposure and HLA in healthy donors. PCR was performed using 60 Vbeta and 13 Jbeta primers. Sequencing used immunoSEQ multiplex PCR; TCRdb keeps in-frame clones, though not all of them. The sample holds roughly 100,000 clones, 76% seen once. Trimming cost V 1 base and J 5 bases, with 12 bases left between them. The CDR3 runs 14 residues. Germline CDR1 is SGHTA and CDR2 is FQGNSA. This TCR was sampled from a man aged 35-49 years in good health and CMV-seropositive. The rearrangement uses TRBV7-2 and TRBJ2-7; D is perhaps TRBD2 (5 bases). The material sequenced was PBMCs. The CDR3 bases are TGTGCCAGCAGCTTAGACGGACTCGCCGACGAGCAGTACTTC. It encodes CASSLDGLADEQYF.